This TCR beta chain was identified during a study of a mutant IDH1 vaccine in newly diagnosed glioma. The wider study: Patients had eight vaccinations, in weeks 1, 3, 5, 7, 11, 15, 19 and 23. Initiation of the vaccine course occurred 4-6 weeks after radiotherapy alone, or alongside temozolomide cycles.

Trimming removed 8 bases at V and 2 bases at J, with 16 bases between. In germline, CDR1 is MNHEY, CDR2 SVGAGI. CDR3 length equals 14 residues. Whole-study results and caveats: Of the patients, more than 80% had vaccine-induced immune responses. Changes to the top peripheral T cell clonotypes appeared unrelated to pseudoprogression.

Worth noting for this clone: Its antigen is as yet unknown.

Described time point: week 23, last vaccination. Each vaccine dose was 300 ug of mutant IDH1 20-mer peptide, with topical imiquimod. Clones were read by immunoSEQ multiplex PCR, and TCRdb kept only the in-frame ones, dropping some. The data hold tens of thousands of clones, with 75% to 90% observed a single time. J is TRBJ2-7 and V is TRBV6-5; D gene uncertain. Material: PBMCs, obtained from a glioma patient whose treatment included an IDH1 peptide vaccine. The TCR was taken from a middle-aged man with glioma. CDR3 sequence reads: CASSSGWGPYEQYF. The DNA for the CDR3 is TGTGCCAGCTCCTCGGGCTGGGGTCCCTACGAGCAGTACTTC.